The entry below describes one T cell receptor (beta chain). Its antigen is as yet unknown. This sample stems from a study of cytomegalovirus exposure and HLA in healthy donors. Study results and caveats: V- and J-gene trimming of TCR beta was linked (in a later analysis) to a missense DCLRE1C variant. In vitro work confirmed that a few CMV-associated chains recognize CMV antigens. The study assumed roughly uniform donor sequencing depth for presence/absence analyses.

The V segment lost 7 bases and the J segment 4 bases; nucleotides outside the gene matches: 7. The CDR3 length is 13 residues. Germline values: CDR1 SQVTM, CDR2 ANQGSEA. PCR was performed using 60 Vbeta and 13 Jbeta primers. Clones were sequenced by immunoSEQ multiplex PCR, and TCRdb holds only the in-frame ones, with some missing. The table has about 120,000 clones, roughly 62% seen once; the top ten hold about 1.5%. This TCR was sampled from a young man in good health and CMV-seropositive. The rearrangement uses TRBV29-1 and TRBJ2-1; TRBD2 aligns across 7 bases. Sequences were obtained from PBMCs. The CDR3 here is CSATGLSYNEQFF. The DNA of the CDR3 is TGCAGCGCCACGGGACTATCGTACAATGAGCAGTTCTTC.